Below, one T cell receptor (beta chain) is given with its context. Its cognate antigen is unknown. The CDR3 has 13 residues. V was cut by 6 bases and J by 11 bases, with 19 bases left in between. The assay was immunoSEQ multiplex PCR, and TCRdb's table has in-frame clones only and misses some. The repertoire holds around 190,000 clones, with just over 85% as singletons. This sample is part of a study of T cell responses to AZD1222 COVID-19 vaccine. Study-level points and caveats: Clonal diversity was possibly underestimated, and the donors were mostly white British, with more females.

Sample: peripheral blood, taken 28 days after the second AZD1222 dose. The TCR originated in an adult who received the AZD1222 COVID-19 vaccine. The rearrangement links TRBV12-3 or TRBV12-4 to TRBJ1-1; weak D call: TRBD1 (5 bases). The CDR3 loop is CASSRRQLLGAFF. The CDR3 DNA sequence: TGTGCCAGCAGCCGCCGACAGCTACTGGGGGCTTTCTTT.